This is a list of T cell receptor beta chains from one sample in a study of blood T cell repertoires in COVID-19. Assay: immunoSEQ multiplex PCR; the TCRdb copy retains only in-frame clones and omits some. The sample lists 60,000 to 70,000 clones, about 86% occurring once. The source material was peripheral blood. These receptors were obtained from a woman aged 55-69 years with acute or convalescent COVID-19. Both conserved end residues are part of each CDR3. Each record gives: clone size, J gene, D gene, V gene, CDR3 protein, CDR3 DNA. The D gene is left open where the match is weak. Where a row states a size, it is once, few, many or the class of an expanded clone; other rows omit it.

clone_size: NA; j_call: TRBJ1-1; d_call: TRBD1; v_call: TRBV12-3/TRBV12-4; cdr3_aa: CATLLQGAVKAFF; cdr3_nt: TGTGCCACCCTACTACAGGGGGCTGTGAAAGCTTTCTTT
clone_size: few; j_call: TRBJ2-2; d_call: TRBD2; v_call: TRBV2; cdr3_aa: CASSREGGELFF; cdr3_nt: TGTGCCAGCAGTAGGGAGGGAGGGGAGCTGTTTTTT
clone_size: NA; j_call: TRBJ2-7; d_call: TRBD2; v_call: TRBV19; cdr3_aa: CASSAGVSYEQYF; cdr3_nt: TGTGCCAGTAGTGCGGGGGTCTCCTACGAGCAGTACTTC
clone_size: NA; j_call: TRBJ2-5; d_call: NA; v_call: TRBV4-2; cdr3_aa: CASSQEPGSQETQYF; cdr3_nt: TGTGCCAGCAGCCAAGAACCAGGATCCCAAGAGACCCAGTACTTC
clone_size: once; j_call: TRBJ1-2; d_call: TRBD1; v_call: TRBV19; cdr3_aa: CASSGPVGGQDYGYTF; cdr3_nt: TGTGCCAGTAGTGGACCAGTAGGGGGACAGGACTATGGCTACACCTTC
clone_size: few; j_call: TRBJ1-2; d_call: NA; v_call: TRBV3-1/TRBV3-2; cdr3_aa: CASSQEPGVHGGYTF; cdr3_nt: TGTGCCAGCAGCCAAGAACCCGGGGTTCATGGTGGCTACACCTTC
clone_size: NA; j_call: TRBJ2-4; d_call: TRBD2; v_call: TRBV30; cdr3_aa: CAWSPLFVEREGRTAKNIQYF; cdr3_nt: TGTGCCTGGAGTCCCCTGTTCGTAGAGCGGGAGGGAAGGACGGCCAAAAACATTCAGTACTTC
clone_size: few; j_call: TRBJ2-3; d_call: NA; v_call: TRBV20-1; cdr3_aa: CSARGGQTQYF; cdr3_nt: TGCAGTGCTAGGGGGGGACAGACGCAGTATTTT
clone_size: NA; j_call: TRBJ1-5; d_call: NA; v_call: TRBV7-3; cdr3_aa: CASSLNGGLNQPQHF; cdr3_nt: TGTGCCAGCAGCTTAAACGGGGGTTTGAATCAGCCCCAGCATTTT
clone_size: NA; j_call: TRBJ2-1; d_call: TRBD2; v_call: TRBV28; cdr3_aa: CASSPHRDYENEQFF; cdr3_nt: TGTGCCAGCAGCCCACACCGGGACTACGAAAATGAGCAGTTCTTC
clone_size: NA; j_call: TRBJ2-3; d_call: NA; v_call: TRBV5-5; cdr3_aa: CASSLLSSTDTQYF; cdr3_nt: TGTGCCAGCAGCTTACTCTCTAGCACAGATACGCAGTATTTT
clone_size: NA; j_call: TRBJ1-6; d_call: NA; v_call: TRBV5-6; cdr3_aa: CASSSGDLRPYNSPLHF; cdr3_nt: TGTGCCAGCAGCTCGGGGGACTTGCGCCCCTATAATTCACCCCTCCACTTT
clone_size: NA; j_call: TRBJ1-2; d_call: TRBD1; v_call: TRBV5-4; cdr3_aa: CASSGGQIYGYTF; cdr3_nt: TGTGCCAGCAGCGGGGGACAGATCTATGGCTACACCTTC
clone_size: few; j_call: TRBJ1-2; d_call: NA; v_call: TRBV25-1; cdr3_aa: CASRQGRNYGYTF; cdr3_nt: TGTGCCAGCAGGCAGGGGCGAAACTATGGCTACACCTTC
clone_size: NA; j_call: TRBJ1-2; d_call: NA; v_call: TRBV3-1/TRBV3-2; cdr3_aa: CASRQNYGYTF; cdr3_nt: TGTGCCAGCCGACAGAACTATGGCTACACCTTC
clone_size: NA; j_call: TRBJ1-1; d_call: NA; v_call: TRBV5-4; cdr3_aa: CASSLDMNTEAFF; cdr3_nt: TGTGCCAGCAGCTTGGACATGAACACTGAAGCTTTCTTT
clone_size: NA; j_call: TRBJ1-5; d_call: TRBD1; v_call: TRBV2; cdr3_aa: CASHPRGQDHQPQHF; cdr3_nt: TGTGCCTCCCATCCCCGGGGACAGGACCATCAGCCCCAGCATTTT
clone_size: NA; j_call: TRBJ1-4; d_call: NA; v_call: TRBV19; cdr3_aa: CASRTGNANEKLFF; cdr3_nt: TGTGCCAGTAGAACAGGGAACGCTAATGAAAAACTGTTTTTT
clone_size: NA; j_call: TRBJ1-1; d_call: NA; v_call: TRBV28; cdr3_aa: CASSLSYGMAEAFF; cdr3_nt: TGTGCCAGCAGTTTATCGTACGGGATGGCTGAAGCTTTCTTT
clone_size: NA; j_call: TRBJ1-1; d_call: NA; v_call: TRBV5-8; cdr3_aa: CASSLLRNTEAFF; cdr3_nt: TGTGCCAGCAGCTTGCTCAGGAACACTGAAGCTTTCTTT
clone_size: NA; j_call: TRBJ1-1; d_call: NA; v_call: TRBV6-6; cdr3_aa: CASRPSQGRDTEAFF; cdr3_nt: TGTGCCAGCCGCCCTAGTCAGGGGAGGGACACTGAAGCTTTCTTT
clone_size: NA; j_call: TRBJ1-2; d_call: NA; v_call: TRBV2; cdr3_aa: CASTRQINYGYTF; cdr3_nt: TGTGCCAGCACTAGGCAGATTAACTATGGCTACACCTTC
clone_size: NA; j_call: TRBJ1-3; d_call: TRBD1; v_call: TRBV2; cdr3_aa: CASGDRAGDTIYF; cdr3_nt: TGTGCCAGCGGGGACAGGGCTGGAGACACCATATATTTT
clone_size: NA; j_call: TRBJ2-7; d_call: NA; v_call: TRBV7-9; cdr3_aa: CASSVPGLVLF; cdr3_nt: TGTGCCAGCAGCGTACCGGGACTGGTTCTGTTC
clone_size: NA; j_call: TRBJ1-2; d_call: TRBD1; v_call: TRBV10-3; cdr3_aa: CAISGTGNYGYTF; cdr3_nt: TGTGCCATCAGTGGGACAGGGAACTATGGCTACACCTTC
clone_size: NA; j_call: TRBJ2-7; d_call: NA; v_call: TRBV23-1; cdr3_aa: CASSQPRDISYEQYF; cdr3_nt: TGCGCCAGCAGTCAACCTCGGGACATTTCCTACGAGCAGTACTTC
clone_size: NA; j_call: TRBJ1-5; d_call: TRBD1; v_call: TRBV18; cdr3_aa: CASSPTPTQGYGQPQHF; cdr3_nt: TGTGCCAGCTCACCTACACCGACACAGGGGTACGGTCAGCCCCAGCATTTT
clone_size: NA; j_call: TRBJ2-1; d_call: NA; v_call: TRBV27; cdr3_aa: CASSLFAGNEQFF; cdr3_nt: TGTGCCAGCAGTTTATTTGCGGGCAATGAGCAGTTCTTC
clone_size: NA; j_call: TRBJ1-1; d_call: TRBD1; v_call: TRBV6-5; cdr3_aa: CASRRPGQANTEAFF; cdr3_nt: TGTGCCAGCAGACGGCCGGGACAGGCGAACACTGAAGCTTTCTTT
clone_size: NA; j_call: TRBJ2-2; d_call: TRBD2; v_call: TRBV6-4; cdr3_aa: CASSDLAGDGTGELFF; cdr3_nt: TGTGCCAGCAGTGACCTAGCGGGAGATGGCACCGGGGAGCTGTTTTTT
clone_size: NA; j_call: TRBJ1-1; d_call: NA; v_call: TRBV7-8; cdr3_aa: CASSFQENRVFEAFF; cdr3_nt: TGTGCCAGCAGCTTCCAAGAAAACAGGGTTTTTGAAGCTTTCTTT
clone_size: NA; j_call: TRBJ1-1; d_call: TRBD1; v_call: TRBV2; cdr3_aa: CASSVWGQGVTEAFF; cdr3_nt: TGTGCCAGCAGTGTTTGGGGACAGGGGGTCACTGAAGCTTTCTTT
clone_size: NA; j_call: TRBJ2-1; d_call: TRBD2; v_call: TRBV5-1; cdr3_aa: CASGKAGVSAGNEQFF; cdr3_nt: TGCGCCAGCGGAAAAGCGGGAGTATCGGCGGGCAATGAGCAGTTCTTC
clone_size: NA; j_call: TRBJ1-1; d_call: NA; v_call: TRBV28; cdr3_aa: CASSQQGLEAFF; cdr3_nt: TGTGCCAGCAGTCAACAGGGCCTTGAAGCTTTCTTT
clone_size: NA; j_call: TRBJ2-7; d_call: TRBD1; v_call: TRBV10-3; cdr3_aa: CAISEPGQGIYEQYF; cdr3_nt: TGTGCCATCAGTGAGCCGGGACAGGGGATCTACGAGCAGTACTTC
clone_size: NA; j_call: TRBJ2-7; d_call: NA; v_call: TRBV2; cdr3_aa: CASSEYGVSYEQYF; cdr3_nt: TGTGCCAGCAGTGAATACGGGGTTTCCTACGAGCAGTACTTC
clone_size: NA; j_call: TRBJ2-7; d_call: TRBD1; v_call: TRBV7-9; cdr3_aa: CASSFTGGYYEQYF; cdr3_nt: TGTGCCAGCAGCTTCACAGGGGGGTACTACGAGCAGTACTTC
clone_size: once; j_call: TRBJ2-7; d_call: NA; v_call: TRBV28; cdr3_aa: CASSTRDTFEQYF; cdr3_nt: TGTGCCAGCAGTACCCGGGACACCTTCGAGCAGTACTTC
clone_size: NA; j_call: TRBJ2-3; d_call: NA; v_call: TRBV6-1; cdr3_aa: CASSEVLRGNTDTQYF; cdr3_nt: TGTGCCAGCAGTGAAGTGCTCCGGGGGAACACAGATACGCAGTATTTT